This T cell receptor (beta chain) comes out of a study of shared clonotypes between healthy human individuals. CD45RO-negative, CCR7-selected cells formed the naive CD8 fraction, which excluded terminally differentiated effector memory CD45RA+ cells. Points on this clone: Other nucleotide sequences in the sample specify the same CDR3.

V lost 5 bases, J lost 2 bases, and 8 bases lay in between. CDR1 and CDR2 (germline): SEHNR, FQNEAQ (reference sequence). CDR3 length: 13 residues. Deep-level assay runs were performed. TCRdb keeps only in-frame clones here, not all; method: immunoSEQ multiplex PCR. The sample has around 2.1 million clones, about 92% seen once. Sample: naive CD8+ T cells from PBMCs. The chain has TRBV7-9 and TRBJ2-3; D ambiguous. The sequence was collected from a man aged 18 to 29 in good health. Some clones in this sample may be carry-over from other donors' samples. The CDR3 nucleotides are TGTGCCAGCAGCCCTCCACTCACAGATACGCAGTATTTT. Protein sequence: CASSPPLTDTQYF.